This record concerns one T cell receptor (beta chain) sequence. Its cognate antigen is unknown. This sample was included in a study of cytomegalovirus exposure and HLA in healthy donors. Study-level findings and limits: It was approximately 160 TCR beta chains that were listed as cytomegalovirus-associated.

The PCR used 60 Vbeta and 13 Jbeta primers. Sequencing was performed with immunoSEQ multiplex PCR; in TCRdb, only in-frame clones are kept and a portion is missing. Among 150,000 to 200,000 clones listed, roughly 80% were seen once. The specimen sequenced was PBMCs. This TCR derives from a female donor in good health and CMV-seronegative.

Here the CDR3 reads CASSPGTSRRETQYF. In DNA form, the CDR3 reads TGTGCCAGCAGCCCAGGGACTAGCCGGAGAGAGACCCAGTACTTC. V usage is TRBV13 and J usage is TRBJ2-5, with 9 bases that match TRBD2. Germline CDR1 reads PRHDT; CDR2 reads FYEKMQ (reference sequence). This CDR3 is 15 amino acids long. V lost 5 bases to trimming and J lost 4 bases; unmatched junction nucleotides: 8.